Here is one TCR beta chain with its context. Germline DNA was also extracted, with blood RNA taken from unsorted whole blood. The data were taken from a study of tumor-infiltrating lymphocytes in primary liver carcinoma. CDR1 is MNHEY and CDR2 is SVGEGT in the germline V gene. The CDR3 totals 14 residues. V lost 4 bases to trimming and J lost 2 bases, with 11 bases between them. The researchers produced TCR beta cDNA from 450 to 600 ng total RNA with a constant-region primer. ARM-PCR was slightly modified, and three nested multiplex PCR rounds with it gave rise to the TCR beta libraries. It was with TRBV1-TRBV30 forward primers and a C-beta reverse primer that the first two PCR rounds were run, at about 10 cycles each. TCRdb reanalysed the multiplex PCR reads using MiXCR and keeps one entry per CDR3 protein. The sample has under 200,000 distinct CDR3 sequences; about two thirds are singletons.

V and J are TRBV6-2 or TRBV6-3 and TRBJ1-2; D remains unclear. The TCR comes from a woman between 55 and 75 years old with primary liver carcinoma and hepatitis B virus infection. Sequenced sample: peripheral blood. The CDR3 DNA is TGTGCCAGCAGTTGCGGGCGGGGAAACTATGGCTACACCTTC. It codes for CASSCGRGNYGYTF.